This TCR beta chain was observed in a study of blood T cell repertoires in COVID-19. Study information: T cells, B-cell-depleted T cells, or PBMCs supplied cDNA or gDNA.

V was shortened by 0 bases and J by 1 base, with 14 bases between the two germline ends. Germline V gene lookup returns CDR1 SGHRS and CDR2 YFSETQ. The CDR3 length is 16 residues. Original methodology: The authors estimated nucleated cell counts from reference gene primer amplification. Assay used: immunoSEQ multiplex PCR; TCRdb lists only in-frame clones, some missing. The V and J calls and clone size come from that table; D and trimming were worked out from the DNA. The sample records fewer than 400,000 clones, 89% being singletons. The sequencing sample was made of PBMCs or T cells enriched from blood (not recorded which). This rearrangement joins TRBV5-1 to TRBJ2-7; perhaps TRBD1 as D (5 bases). This clonotype was obtained from a man aged 55 to 70 who had recovered from COVID-19. In nucleotides, the CDR3 is TGCGCCAGCAGCTTGGCCCTACAGACAGCTTCCTACGAGCAGTACTTC. It codes for CASSLALQTASYEQYF.